Below are 22 T cell receptor beta chains sequenced from a single sample in a study of shared clonotypes between healthy human individuals. As defined, naive CD8 cells were CD45RO-negative and positively selected for CCR7, with terminally differentiated effector memory CD45RA+ cells excluded. Using immunoSEQ multiplex PCR, the repertoire was profiled, and TCRdb retains in-frame clones only, with some absent. The data show over 800,000 clones, about 92% seen once. Source material: naive CD8+ T cells sorted from blood. Source of these receptors: a young man in good health.

This sequence joins TRBV4-1 and TRBJ2-3; D gene ambiguous. This CDR3 contains 18 residues. Per germline, CDR1 MGHRA and CDR2 YSYEKL. V lost 0 bases to trimming and J lost 4 bases, with 20 bases between them. The DNA of the CDR3 is TGCGCCAGCAGCCAAGAATCTCTTGGGGTATGGGGTGCAGATACGCAGTATTTT. Its translation: CASSQESLGVWGADTQYF.

This chain connects TRBV2 to TRBJ2-3; D might be TRBD1 (5 bases). CDR1 is SNHLY and CDR2 is FYNNEI in the germline V gene. V was pared by 6 bases and J by 4 bases, with 17 bases between. The CDR3 has 15 amino acids. As DNA, the CDR3 is TGTGCCAGCAGGGAAACGAGTTTGGGGCCAGATACGCAGTATTTT. It translates to CASRETSLGPDTQYF.

The chain combines TRBV5-8 with TRBJ2-6; D unresolved. CDR3 length: 15 residues. Trimming left V 1 base short and J 0 bases short, with 5 bases between. CDR1 is SGHTS and CDR2 is YDEGEE in the germline V gene. CDR3 loop: CASSLRPSGANVLTF. The CDR3 region has the DNA TGTGCCAGCAGCTTGAGACCCTCTGGGGCCAACGTCCTGACTTTC. Based on the CDR3 plus reference TRBV5-8 and TRBJ2-6, the full variable domain is EAGVTQSPTHLIKTRGQQATLRCSPISGHTSVYWYQQALGLGLQFLLWYDEGEERNRGNFPPRFSGRQFPNYSSELNVNALELEDSALYLCASSLRPSGANVLTFGAGSRLTVL.

The rearrangement links TRBV30 to TRBJ2-1; the D gene is possibly TRBD1 (6 bases). The germline gives CDR1 GTSNPN, CDR2 SVGIG (reference sequence). Trimming left V 3 bases short and J 2 bases short, with 11 bases between. The CDR3 runs 14 residues. The CDR3 region has the DNA TGTGCCTGGAGACAGGGCTTCACCTACAATGAGCAGTTCTTC. Protein: CAWRQGFTYNEQFF.

The chain recombines TRBV11-2 with TRBJ2-2; D is unclear. Looked up from germline, CDR1 is SGHAT and CDR2 is FQNNGV. V was cut by 4 bases and J by 8 bases, with 17 bases left in between. The CDR3 runs 15 residues. Here the CDR3 DNA reads TGTGCCAGCAGCTGGATGACTGCCGACATGGGGGAGCTGTTTTTT. Amino acid sequence: CASSWMTADMGELFF.

In this sample, this clone turned up once. The chain couples TRBV9 to TRBJ1-2; D gene ambiguous. Germline V CDR1 and CDR2: SGDLS, YYNGEE. This CDR3 is built from 15 residues. V was shortened by 0 bases and J by 8 bases, with 17 bases between the two germline ends. The CDR3 protein is CASSVDAGRPWGYTF. CDR3 sequence (DNA): TGTGCCAGCAGCGTAGATGCGGGGAGGCCCTGGGGCTACACCTTC.

The genes are TRBV6-4 and TRBJ2-1; no clear D. Germline assignment: CDR1 MRHNA and CDR2 SNTAGT. V lost 0 bases to trimming and J lost 4 bases, with 7 bases between them. This CDR3 spans 14 amino acids. The CDR3 DNA reads as TGTGCCAGCAGTGACTCCTGGCTGTACAATGAGCAGTTCTTC. It is translated as CASSDSWLYNEQFF.

The genes are TRBV9 and TRBJ2-3, with 7 positions matching TRBD2. The CDR3 is made up of 16 amino acids. With 3 bases clipped from V and 1 base from J, the junction kept 8 bases outside the gene matches. In germline, CDR1 is SGDLS, CDR2 YYNGEE. CDR3 nucleotides: TGTGCCAGCAGCGGGGAGGGGCTAGCGGGCACAGATACGCAGTATTTT. This sequence encodes CASSGEGLAGTDTQYF.

The J gene is TRBJ2-5, the V gene TRBV29-1, with TRBD1 identical over 8 bases. The CDR3 runs 14 residues. Germline assignment: CDR1 SQVTM and CDR2 ANQGSEA. Unmatched junction bases numbered 7, after V lost 3 bases and J lost 4 bases. CDR3 amino acids: CSVEIVGQGETQYF. Written as DNA, the CDR3 is TGCAGCGTTGAGATCGTAGGACAGGGAGAGACCCAGTACTTC.

The chain combines TRBV11-2 with TRBJ2-1, with D tentatively TRBD2 (5 bases). The CDR3 extends over 17 amino acids. The V end lost 5 bases, the J end lost 1 base, and 18 bases lay between the germline ends. In germline, CDR1 is SGHAT, CDR2 FQNNGV. CDR3 nucleotides: TGTGCCAGCAGCAATCCCCAAGGGTCGGGGTCCTACAATGAGCAGTTCTTC. This codes for CASSNPQGSGSYNEQFF.

This clone has just one count. V is TRBV27 and J is TRBJ1-2; D unclear. The CDR3 runs 14 residues. V was cut by 1 base and J by 3 bases, with 9 bases left in between. Per the germline V gene, CDR1 is MNHEY and CDR2 is SMNVEV (reference sequence). The CDR3 reads CASSLFYTDYGYTF. The CDR3 DNA is TGTGCCAGCAGTTTATTCTACACCGACTATGGCTACACCTTC.

The rearrangement links TRBV12-5 to TRBJ2-2; 7 nucleotides line up with TRBD1. The germline gives CDR1 LGHNT, CDR2 FRNRAP. CDR3 length: 20 amino acids. The junction had 20 bases not matched to a gene; V was cut back by 7 bases and J by 0 bases. The CDR3: CASAPTPGQIDKPNTGELFF. DNA of the CDR3: TGTGCTAGTGCCCCAACGCCGGGACAGATCGATAAACCGAACACCGGGGAGCTGTTTTTT.

The V call is TRBV1, the J call TRBJ2-5; TRBD2 reflects the table's D call only, with no check against the DNA. TRBV1 is marked as a pseudogene. The CDR3 extends over 19 amino acids. CDR3: CTSSQKETSGRGAAETQYF. The CDR3 region has the DNA TGCACCAGCAGCCAAAAGGAGACTAGCGGGAGGGGGGCGGCGGAGACCCAGTACTTC.

V is TRBV6-5 and J is TRBJ1-2; 8 bases are shared with TRBD1. Germline-derived CDR1 and CDR2 are MNHEY and SVGAGI. The CDR3 is 13 amino acids. The trim removed 8 bases at V and 6 bases at J, leaving 8 bases unmatched. As DNA, the CDR3 is TGTGCCAGCTTGCCCGGGACAGGAGATGGCTACACCTTC. It is translated as CASLPGTGDGYTF.

The genes are TRBV7-9 and TRBJ1-2; TRBD1 aligns across 9 bases. The CDR3 has 16 residues. V lost 0 bases, J lost 4 bases, and 6 bases stayed unmatched. Germline V lookup: CDR1 SEHNR, CDR2 FQNEAQ (reference sequence). This CDR3 is CASSLALGQGAYGYTF. In DNA, the CDR3 is TGTGCCAGCAGCTTAGCGCTGGGACAGGGCGCCTATGGCTACACCTTC.

This clone was recorded once. The J gene is TRBJ2-5, the V gene TRBV14; 8 bases agree with TRBD2. CDR3 length: 15 residues. The germline V gene encodes CDR1 SGHDN and CDR2 FVKESK. Trimming removed 3 bases from V and 9 bases from J; junction bases left unmatched: 12. The CDR3 DNA is TGTGCCAGCAGCCATGAATTAGCGGGGCCAGGGGCCCAGTACTTC. This codes for CASSHELAGPGAQYF.

The chain is built from TRBV19 and TRBJ2-7, with 10 bases that match TRBD1. J lost 0 bases, V lost 5 bases, and 7 bases had no gene match. The CDR3 has 16 amino acids. The germline CDR1 and CDR2 sequences are LNHDA and SQIVND (reference sequence). The CDR3 sequence is CASSYEGQGYSYEQYF. The CDR3 DNA is TGTGCCAGTAGTTACGAGGGACAGGGGTACTCCTACGAGCAGTACTTC.

The gene calls are TRBV13 and TRBJ2-7, with a tentative D call TRBD1 (5 bases). There are 14 residues in the CDR3. V gave up 5 bases and J gave up 1 base, with 12 bases separating them. Germline CDR1 reads PRHDT; CDR2 reads FYEKMQ (reference sequence). The CDR3 region has the DNA TGTGCCAGCAGCGGACAACTGGATTCCTACGAGCAGTACTTC. Translation: CASSGQLDSYEQYF.

The V call is TRBV28, the J call TRBJ1-5; TRBD1 aligns across 9 bases. Looked up from germline, CDR1 is MDHEN and CDR2 is SYDVKM. V gave up 5 bases and J gave up 3 bases; unmatched junction bases: 8. This CDR3 spans 16 amino acids. The CDR3 bases are TGTGCCAGCAGTCCACGAGGGACAGGGATCAATCAGCCCCAGCATTTT. The encoded protein is CASSPRGTGINQPQHF.

This rearrangement joins TRBV6-1 to TRBJ1-4, with 7 positions matching TRBD1. Germline values: CDR1 MNHNS, CDR2 SASEGT. V trimming: 2 bases; J trimming: 5 bases; junction bases outside the gene matches: 2. The CDR3 has 14 amino acids. The CDR3 nucleotides are TGTGCCAGCAGTGAATACAGGGGAAATGAAAAACTGTTTTTT. Its translation is CASSEYRGNEKLFF.

V usage is TRBV4-3 and J usage is TRBJ2-2, with TRBD2 identical over 8 bases. This CDR3 is 15 amino acids long. After removal of 2 bases from V and 1 base from J, the junction contained 0 bases not matched to a gene. CDR1 and CDR2 (germline): LGHNA, YSLEER. CDR3 sequence: CASSQTSGNTGELFF. In DNA, the CDR3 is TGCGCCAGCAGCCAAACTAGCGGGAACACCGGGGAGCTGTTTTTT.

This chain links TRBV19 with TRBJ2-2; no firm D call. The V gene lost 7 bases and the J gene lost 3 bases, with 15 bases spanning the gap. CDR1 and CDR2 from the germline V gene are LNHDA and SQIVND (reference sequence). The CDR3 contains 15 residues. CDR3 bases: TGTGCCAGTAATTCCGCCGACGGGTACACCGGGGAGCTGTTTTTT. Translated: CASNSADGYTGELFF. The full variable domain, its missing parts supplied by reference TRBV19 and TRBJ2-2, is DGGITQSPKYLFRKEGQNVTLSCEQNLNHDAMYWYRQDPGQGLRLIYYSQIVNDFQKGDIAEGYSVSREKKESFPLTVTSAQKNPTAFYLCASNSADGYTGELFFGEGSRLTVL.